The 10 T cell receptor beta chains below were found in one sample sequenced in a study of blood T cell repertoires in COVID-19. Profiled with immunoSEQ multiplex PCR; TCRdb holds only in-frame clones, not every one. Of over 200,000 clones in the sample, about 91% were seen once. The sequenced sample consisted of PBMCs or T cells enriched from blood (not recorded which). The receptors come from a young man with acute COVID-19.

The chain couples TRBV6-5 to TRBJ2-7, with 8 bases aligning to TRBD2. Germline values: CDR1 MNHEY, CDR2 SVGAGI. The CDR3 covers 15 residues. Germline trimming cut 8 bases from V and 5 bases from J; bases unmatched to any gene: 14. DNA of the CDR3: TGTGCCAGCGTCAAAAGCGGGAGCCTTTTGGACGAGCAGTACTTC. Translation: CASVKSGSLLDEQYF.

The chain couples TRBV7-8 to TRBJ2-1, with 15 positions matching TRBD2. V was pared by 3 bases and J by 7 bases, with 1 base of the junction left unmatched. Germline lookup yields CDR1 SGHVS and CDR2 FQNEAQ. This CDR3 spans 15 amino acids. The CDR3 reads CASSFGTSGRNEQFF. CDR3 coding DNA: TGTGCCAGCAGCTTCGGGACTAGCGGGAGGAATGAGCAGTTCTTC.

J is TRBJ1-1 and V is TRBV5-6; D call uncertain. Trimming stripped 0 bases from V and 11 bases from J, with 14 bases between. CDR1 is SGHDT, CDR2 YYEEEE, per germline. This CDR3 is 13 amino acids long. The CDR3 DNA follows: TGTGCCAGCAGCTTGGGGCAGGATCTATGGGCTTTCTTT. Translated, it gives CASSLGQDLWAFF.

With respect to this clone: One end of the junction is discordant with germline, which a read error may explain. As DNA, the CDR3 is TGTGCTAGCAGCGGCGGACTAGCGGGAGTGGATGAGCAGTTCTTC. Its translation: CASSGGLAGVDEQFF. The V gene is TRBV7-7, the J gene TRBJ2-1, with 13 bases aligning to TRBD2. Germline lookup yields CDR1 SSHAT and CDR2 FNYEAQ (reference sequence). The CDR3 extends over 15 amino acids.

The rearrangement joins TRBV5-1 to TRBJ2-1; 7 bases line up with TRBD1. V was clipped by 1 base and J by 0 bases; unmatched bases: 1. CDR3 length equals 15 residues. Germline V CDR1 and CDR2: SGHRS, YFSETQ. The CDR3 DNA follows: TGCGCCAGCAGCTTGAACAGGGGCTCCTACAATGAGCAGTTCTTC. The encoded protein is CASSLNRGSYNEQFF.

This clone was observed a single time. The V call is TRBV5-8, the J call TRBJ1-3; maybe TRBD1 (6 bases). The CDR3 loop spans 14 amino acids. Germline loops: CDR1 SGHTS, CDR2 YDEGEE. V was trimmed by 4 bases and J by 0 bases, leaving 8 bases between them. CDR3 coding DNA: TGTGCCAGCAGCCCGGGACACTCTGGAAACACCATATATTTT. Protein product: CASSPGHSGNTIYF.

This chain links TRBV4-1 with TRBJ1-1, with a tentative D call TRBD1 (5 bases). Trimming removed 0 bases from V and 6 bases from J, with 11 bases in between. CDR1 and CDR2 from the germline V gene are MGHRA and YSYEKL. The CDR3 runs 14 residues. Here the CDR3 reads CASSQEPGGAEAFF. CDR3 DNA: TGCGCCAGCAGCCAAGAGCCGGGAGGGGCTGAAGCTTTCTTT.

This chain links TRBV5-1 with TRBJ1-1; no firm D call. The length of the CDR3 is 15 residues. Trimming pared 0 bases from V and 6 bases from J, leaving 15 bases between. Germline V gives CDR1 SGHRS, CDR2 YFSETQ. CDR3: CASSLDLVREPEAFF. CDR3 in DNA: TGCGCCAGCAGCTTGGATTTGGTACGGGAACCTGAAGCTTTCTTT.

This chain joins TRBV27 and TRBJ2-7, with 12 bases lining up with TRBD1. Germline values: CDR1 MNHEY, CDR2 SMNVEV (reference sequence). This CDR3 has 17 residues. V shed 6 bases, J shed 3 bases, and the junction held 12 bases outside the gene matches. The CDR3 reads CASSRTYRDRGLYEQYF. CDR3 in DNA: TGTGCCAGCAGCCGTACTTATCGGGACAGGGGGCTCTACGAGCAGTACTTC.

The DNA of the CDR3 is TGCGCCAGCAGGATAGAGTATAATTCACCCCTCCACTTT. Translation: CASRIEYNSPLHF. The chain uses TRBV5-1 and TRBJ1-6; D unclear. Trimming cost V 5 bases and J 4 bases, with 7 bases left between them. The V gene's germline CDR1 is SGHRS and CDR2 YFSETQ. The CDR3 has 13 amino acids.